These 22 T cell receptor beta chains originate from one sample sequenced in a study of blood T cell repertoires in COVID-19. Repertoires were generated with immunoSEQ multiplex PCR, while TCRdb's copy carries only in-frame clones and drops some. The sample has about 120,000 clones; 82% are singletons. Sequenced: peripheral blood. These receptor sequences come from a man aged 70 or older with active or convalescent COVID-19.

The chain is built from TRBV5-1 and TRBJ2-5; 9 bases align to TRBD2. CDR3 length: 18 residues. V lost 2 bases, J lost 1 base, and 12 bases stayed unmatched. Germline assignment: CDR1 SGHRS and CDR2 YFSETQ. CDR3 nucleotide sequence: TGCGCCAGCAGCTTAATCTTTCATAGCGGGGGCCCCCAAGAGACCCAGTACTTC. This gives the protein CASSLIFHSGGPQETQYF.

The J gene is TRBJ2-7, the V gene TRBV18; 7 positions match TRBD1. V lost 1 base and J lost 5; bases outside the gene matches: 5. There are 14 residues in the CDR3. Germline V gene sequence: CDR1 KGHSH, CDR2 LQKENI. The CDR3 is CASSPRRQGDEQYF. The CDR3 DNA sequence: TGTGCCAGCTCACCACGGCGACAGGGAGACGAGCAGTACTTC. The variable domain in full, completed from reference TRBV18 and TRBJ2-7, reads NAGVMQNPRHLVRRRGQEARLRCSPMKGHSHVYWYRQLPEEGLKFMVYLQKENIIDESGMPKERFSAEFPKEGPSILRIQQVVRGDSAAYFCASSPRRQGDEQYFGPGTRLTVT.

The chain uses TRBV11-2 and TRBJ2-5; 7 positions agree with TRBD1. The V and J ends lost 5 bases and 1 base, in that order; junction bases with no gene match: 4. The CDR3 has 14 amino acids. Germline loops: CDR1 SGHAT, CDR2 FQNNGV. This CDR3 is CASSPGTVQETQYF. In DNA, the CDR3 is TGTGCCAGCAGCCCAGGGACAGTCCAAGAGACCCAGTACTTC.

V gene TRBV12-3 or TRBV12-4 combines with J gene TRBJ1-6; D is uncertain. Trimming stripped 4 bases from V and 10 bases from J, with 11 bases between. The length of the CDR3 is 13 residues. Here the CDR3 DNA reads TGTGCCAGCAGTTACGGAGCCAGCTCACCCCTCCACTTT. Amino acid sequence: CASSYGASSPLHF.

This chain uses TRBV12-3 or TRBV12-4 with TRBJ2-1, with D perhaps TRBD1 (5 bases). The CDR3 sequence is 13 residues long. The ends were cut back, 3 bases at V and 10 bases at J, with 13 bases in the middle. CDR3 nucleotide sequence: TGTGCCAGCAGTTTGGGCAGGGCACGCGAGCAGTTCTTC. This encodes CASSLGRAREQFF.

This clone occurred a few times. The chain combines TRBV29-1 with TRBJ2-7; TRBD1 is a possible D gene (6 bases). The CDR3 is 13 amino acids. The V gene's germline CDR1 is SQVTM and CDR2 ANQGSEA. V lost 7 bases, J lost 3 bases, and 16 bases lay in between. CDR3 bases: TGCAGCGCCGTGAGGACAGCCAGCTACGAGCAGTACTTC. Translated, it gives CSAVRTASYEQYF.

CDR3 DNA: TGTGCCACCAGTGATATGACAGCGAGCTCCTACAATGAGCAGTTCTTC. As protein: CATSDMTASSYNEQFF. V gene TRBV24-1 combines with J gene TRBJ2-1, with D perhaps TRBD1 (5 bases). V lost 3 bases and J lost 0, with 11 bases in between. The CDR3 sequence is 16 residues long. Germline lookup yields CDR1 KGHDR and CDR2 SFDVKD.

The gene calls are TRBV6-5 and TRBJ1-5; tentative D call: TRBD1 (5 bases). Between the trimmed V and J ends, which lost 6 bases and 2 bases, there was a span of 11 bases. The CDR3 covers 14 residues. Germline CDR1 and CDR2: MNHEY and SVGAGI. Here the CDR3 reads CASSLLTGNQPQHF. The CDR3, as DNA: TGTGCCAGCAGCCTACTGACAGGCAATCAGCCCCAGCATTTT.

This clone was recorded once. The chain employs TRBV4-2 and TRBJ2-5; 11 bases agree with TRBD2. The CDR3 runs to 18 residues. V trimming: 4 bases; J trimming: 0 bases; junction bases outside the gene matches: 10. From germline, CDR1 is LGHNA and CDR2 YNFKEQ. The CDR3 sequence: CASSRAGSGGGNQETQYF. The CDR3 DNA reads as TGTGCCAGCAGCCGCGCGGGTAGCGGGGGGGGCAACCAAGAGACCCAGTACTTC.

This chain joins TRBV6-5 and TRBJ2-1; possibly TRBD2 for D (7 bases). Germline CDR1 and CDR2: MNHEY and SVGAGI. The CDR3 contains 16 residues. V was trimmed by 0 bases and J by 6 bases, leaving 15 bases between them. The CDR3, as DNA: TGTGCCAGCAGTTACTCGGGGGGGCTCCGGGGCAATGAGCAGTTCTTC. As protein: CASSYSGGLRGNEQFF.

The chain has TRBV7-2 and TRBJ1-3; possibly TRBD1 for D (5 bases). This CDR3 has 15 residues. CDR1 and CDR2 (germline): SGHTA, FQGNSA. Trimming stripped 5 bases from V and 0 bases from J, with 11 bases between. This chain's CDR3 is CASSPTGFSGNTIYF. The CDR3 nucleotides are TGTGCCAGCAGCCCCACAGGATTCTCTGGAAACACCATATATTTT.

As concerns this clone: Other DNA sequences from this sample encode an identical CDR3 as well. This chain joins TRBV6-5 and TRBJ2-7; D gene uncertain. V lost 0 bases and J 0 bases, leaving 6 bases between the germline ends. Germline loops: CDR1 MNHEY, CDR2 SVGAGI. The CDR3 spans 14 residues. The CDR3 spells CASSYSRSSYEQYF. CDR3 coding DNA: TGTGCCAGCAGTTACTCGAGGAGCTCCTACGAGCAGTACTTC.

The J gene is TRBJ1-5, the V gene TRBV19; D perhaps matches TRBD1 (6 bases). CDR1 and CDR2 from the germline V gene are LNHDA and SQIVND (reference sequence). Trimming removed 6 bases at V and 2 bases at J, with 20 bases between. CDR3 length: 17 residues. CDR3 nucleotides: TGTGCCAGTAGCGGACAGCCCGGCAGTTATGGCAATCAGCCCCAGCATTTT. It codes for CASSGQPGSYGNQPQHF.

The CDR3 DNA is TGTGCCAGCAGTTACTGGTCGGGGTCCGAGCAGTACTTC. Protein sequence: CASSYWSGSEQYF. The chain employs TRBV6-5 and TRBJ2-7; possible D gene TRBD2, 5 bases. The V end lost 1 base, the J end lost 6 bases, and 10 bases lay between the germline ends. This CDR3 contains 13 residues. The germline V gene has CDR1 MNHEY and CDR2 SVGAGI.

This clone appeared many times. J is TRBJ1-6 and V is TRBV4-1; D perhaps matches TRBD1 (6 bases). This CDR3 contains 16 residues. The germline V and J ends were trimmed by 1 base and 14 bases, with 21 bases remaining between them. CDR1 is MGHRA and CDR2 is YSYEKL in the germline V gene. In DNA form, the CDR3 reads TGCGCCAGCAGCCAAGCTTCAGGGGCTGAGTTTTGGGCCCTCCACTTT. As protein: CASSQASGAEFWALHF.

The gene calls are TRBV25-1 and TRBJ1-5; TRBD1 agrees at 9 bases. Germline values: CDR1 MGHDK, CDR2 SYGVNS. This CDR3 region has 15 residues. V lost 4 bases, J lost 5 bases, and 6 bases stayed unmatched. The CDR3 coding sequence is TGTGCCAGCAGTGGCGGGACAGGGTTTTATCAGCCCCAGCATTTT. It codes for CASSGGTGFYQPQHF.

This chain's CDR3 is CASKVQGSNTYEQYF. CDR3 coding DNA: TGTGCCAGCAAGGTACAGGGGTCTAACACCTACGAGCAGTACTTC. This sequence joins TRBV2 and TRBJ2-7, with 7 bases identical to TRBD1. With 7 bases clipped from V and 2 bases from J, the junction kept 11 bases outside the gene matches. CDR1 and CDR2 from the germline V gene are SNHLY and FYNNEI. The length of the CDR3 is 15 residues.

The J gene is TRBJ1-2, the V gene TRBV11-3; the D is unclear. CDR1 SGHNT and CDR2 YENEEA come from the germline V gene. CDR3 length equals 12 residues. V was pared by 0 bases and J by 4 bases, with 3 bases between. In DNA, the CDR3 is TGTGCCAGCAGCTTAGACAGCTATGGCTACACCTTC. It codes for CASSLDSYGYTF.

The genes are TRBV11-3 and TRBJ1-1, with D uncertain. The germline V gene has CDR1 SGHNT and CDR2 YENEEA. Trimming stripped 5 bases from V and 2 bases from J, with 15 bases between. The CDR3 runs 15 residues. In nucleotides, the CDR3 is TGTGCCAGCAGCCCTAGCGGCTCGGTTAACACTGAAGCTTTCTTT. As protein: CASSPSGSVNTEAFF. Supplemented by reference TRBV11-3 and TRBJ1-1, the full variable domain reads EAGVVQSPRYKIIEKKQPVAFWCNPISGHNTLYWYLQNLGQGPELLIRYENEEAVDDSQLPKDRFSAERLKGVDSTLKIQPAELGDSAVYLCASSPSGSVNTEAFFGQGTRLTVV.

The rearrangement joins TRBV6-5 to TRBJ2-2, with D tentatively TRBD2 (6 bases). CDR1 MNHEY and CDR2 SVGAGI come from the germline V gene. The CDR3 length is 12 residues. V lost 7 bases and J lost 7, with 10 bases in between. CDR3: CASTRAGGELFF. CDR3 nucleotide sequence: TGTGCCAGCACTAGAGCGGGCGGGGAGCTGTTTTTT.

This chain links TRBV20-1 with TRBJ2-1, with D maybe TRBD2 (5 bases). The germline V and J ends were trimmed by 3 bases and 10 bases, with 7 bases remaining between them. This CDR3 spans 10 amino acids. CDR1 is DFQATT and CDR2 is SNEGSKA in the germline V gene (reference sequence). The DNA of the CDR3 is TGCAGTGCTAGGGGAGAGGAGCAGTTCTTC. It is translated as CSARGEEQFF.

The chain is built from TRBV13 and TRBJ1-3, with D maybe TRBD1 (5 bases). V was cut by 5 bases and J by 10 bases, with 18 bases left in between. CDR1 is PRHDT and CDR2 is FYEKMQ in the germline V gene (reference sequence). The CDR3 sequence is 14 residues long. CDR3 loop: CASSLNRDGGTIYF. DNA for the CDR3: TGTGCCAGCAGCCTAAACCGGGACGGAGGGACCATATATTTT.